This record covers a single T cell receptor beta chain. The sample belongs to a study of T cells in Graves' hyperthyroidism and ophthalmopathy. The V gene's germline CDR1 is DFQATT and CDR2 SNEGSKA (reference sequence). The CDR3 is 14 residues long. The V end was cut by 1 base, the J end by 5 bases, with 14 bases between. Template material for amplifying TCR beta CDR3 regions consisted of RNA transcripts. TCR CDR3 underwent first-round RT-PCR with the HTBI primer set. One entry per CDR3 protein, called by TCRdb with MiXCR from the multiplex PCR reads. Here the sample spans 450,000 to 700,000 distinct CDR3 sequences, under 60% being singletons.

The clonotype originates from an adult woman with Graves' disease, either hyperthyroidism or ophthalmopathy (not recorded which). The chain combines TRBV20-1 with TRBJ2-5; D is tentatively TRBD1 or TRBD2 (7 bases each). Material: peripheral blood or thyroid tissue (not recorded which). CDR3: CSARGARGGETQYF. The CDR3, as DNA: TGCAGTGCTAGAGGAGCCAGGGGGGGGGAGACCCAGTACTTC.